A single sample gave rise to the 25 T cell receptor beta chains below, sequenced in a study of blood T cells in healthy people across ages. Through a sample-barcoded 5' primer and a J-beta primer mix, a second PCR was run for about 6 to 12 cycles. TCRdb ran MiXCR on the 5' RACE reads and lists one entry per CDR3 protein. Of 700,000 to 950,000 distinct CDR3 sequences listed, about 40% are singletons. Sequencing used blood. The receptor set was obtained from a woman in her sixties in good health.

A remark on this clonotype: A read error may produce the germline difference seen at one junction end. The chain employs TRBV28 and TRBJ1-1, with D perhaps TRBD1 (5 bases). The CDR3 consists of 13 residues. Germline V gene data show CDR1 as MDHEN and CDR2 as SYDVKM. The CDR3, as DNA: TGTGCCGGCAGTGACGGGGGTTCGGGTGAAGCTTTCTTT. It translates to CAGSDGGSGEAFF. Together with reference TRBV28 and TRBJ1-1, the CDR3 gives the full variable domain: DVKVTQSSRYLVKRTGEKVFLECVQDMDHENMFWYRQDPGLGLRLIYFSYDVKMKEKGDIPEGYSVSREKKERFSLILESASTNQTSMYLCAGSDGGSGEAFFGQGTRLTVV.

J is TRBJ2-4 and V is TRBV20-1; D not certain. The end of the DNA fits TRBJ2-7 better, so the J call may be wrong. The germline V gene encodes CDR1 DFQATT and CDR2 SNEGSKA (reference sequence). CDR3 length: 14 residues. The CDR3 DNA follows: TGCAGTGCTAGAGATCCATTGAGTACCTACGAGCAGTACTTC. Translating gives CSARDPLSTYEQYF.

About this clonotype itself: This may be a read error, as it is one base from a much larger clone. This chain joins TRBV4-1 and TRBJ2-7; D uncertain. Germline CDR1 reads MGHRA; CDR2 reads YSYEKL. The CDR3 contains 15 residues. Here the CDR3 reads CASNQDRGSPYEQYF. CDR3 DNA: TGCGCCAGCAACCAAGATCGTGGAAGCCCCTACGAGCAGTACTTC.

This clonotype was seen many times. The chain is built from TRBV12-3 or TRBV12-4 and TRBJ1-2; D unresolved. This CDR3 has 12 residues. V gave up 6 bases and J gave up 5 bases, with 10 bases separating them. The CDR3 spells CASSLVGYGYTF. The CDR3 region has the DNA TGTGCCAGCAGCCTGGTCGGGTATGGCTACACCTTC.

In this sample, this clonotype turned up many times. The V call is TRBV7-3, the J call TRBJ2-6, with a possible D match to TRBD1 (5 bases). Germline CDR1 is SGHTA and CDR2 is FQGTGA. The V gene lost 2 bases and the J gene lost 0 bases, with 5 bases spanning the gap. The CDR3 is 15 amino acids. The chain's CDR3 is CASSLDSSGANVLTF. Here the CDR3 DNA reads TGTGCCAGCAGCTTAGACAGCTCTGGGGCCAACGTCCTGACTTTC. Complete variable domain (other parts from reference TRBV7-3 and TRBJ2-6): GAGVSQTPSNKVTEKGKYVELRCDPISGHTALYWYRQSLGQGPEFLIYFQGTGAADDSGLPNDRFFAVRPEGSVSTLKIQRTERGDSAVYLCASSLDSSGANVLTFGAGSRLTVL.

V and J are TRBV20-1 and TRBJ1-2, with D possibly matching TRBD1 (5 bases). The CDR3 extends over 13 amino acids. Germline CDR1 DFQATT, CDR2 SNEGSKA (reference sequence). The germline V and J ends were trimmed by 4 bases and 7 bases, with 16 bases remaining between them. CDR3 amino acids: CSATSQGMSGYTF. The CDR3 nucleotides are TGCAGTGCTACCTCTCAGGGAATGAGTGGCTACACCTTC.

The genes are TRBV9 and TRBJ2-1, with TRBD2 matching over 12 bases. Trimming cost V 0 bases and J 8 bases; bases outside gene matches: 0. Germline V CDR1 and CDR2: SGDLS, YYNGEE. The CDR3 contains 14 residues. DNA of the CDR3: TGTGCCAGCAGCGTAGGACTAGCGGGAGATGAGCAGTTCTTC. Translation gives CASSVGLAGDEQFF.

The chain has TRBV14 and TRBJ2-7; 8 bases map to TRBD1. CDR3 length: 15 amino acids. CDR1 and CDR2 from the germline V gene are SGHDN and FVKESK. Losses at the gene ends were 0 bases for V and 2 bases for J; bases not matched to a gene: 3. CDR3 in amino acids: CASSQEQGATYEQYF. CDR3 in DNA: TGTGCCAGCAGCCAAGAGCAGGGGGCCACCTACGAGCAGTACTTC.

This clonotype has more than one count but fewer than ten. The V gene is TRBV7-2, the J gene TRBJ2-1; 10 positions match TRBD2. J gave up 3 bases and V 5 bases, and 10 bases lay outside the gene matches. The germline gives CDR1 SGHTA, CDR2 FQGNSA. This CDR3 contains 17 residues. The CDR3 nucleotides read TGTGCCAGCAGCGCAAGATCCCGGACTAGCGGCTACAATGAGCAGTTCTTC. This sequence encodes CASSARSRTSGYNEQFF.

The V call is TRBV7-2, the J call TRBJ1-1; weak D call: TRBD1 (6 bases). The ends were cut back, 3 bases at V and 5 bases at J, with 16 bases in the middle. Germline-derived CDR1 and CDR2 are SGHTA and FQGNSA. The CDR3 runs to 15 residues. As DNA, the CDR3 is TGTGCCAGCAGCTTGGCAGGGGCGGGAGTTACTGAAGCTTTCTTT. Encoded protein: CASSLAGAGVTEAFF.

This clonotype was detected ten times or more. This chain's CDR3 is CSVGSGDNEQFF. CDR3 nucleotide sequence: TGCAGCGTTGGTTCTGGGGACAATGAGCAGTTCTTC. The V gene is TRBV29-1, the J gene TRBJ2-1; D unclear. CDR1 is SQVTM and CDR2 is ANQGSEA in the germline V gene. The CDR3 has 12 residues. V lost 4 bases and J 5 bases, leaving 9 bases between the germline ends.

The chain joins TRBV7-3 to TRBJ2-6, with D perhaps TRBD1 or TRBD2 (5 bases each). CDR1 and CDR2 (germline): SGHTA, FQGTGA. Trimming left V 4 bases short and J 4 bases short, with 14 bases between. This CDR3 has 16 amino acids. The chain's CDR3 is CASSSMGPGGANVLTF. In DNA, the CDR3 is TGTGCCAGCAGCTCTATGGGACCAGGAGGGGCCAACGTCCTGACTTTC.

The chain employs TRBV4-1 and TRBJ2-7; D remains unclear. V was trimmed by 1 base and J by 2 bases, leaving 6 bases between them. CDR1 is MGHRA and CDR2 is YSYEKL in the germline V gene. The CDR3 runs 13 residues. CDR3 bases: TGCGCCAGCAGCCAAGGGAAAGCCTACGAGCAGTACTTC. This translates into CASSQGKAYEQYF.

This clonotype has more than one count but fewer than ten. J is TRBJ2-5 and V is TRBV7-2; possibly TRBD1 or TRBD2 for D (5 bases each). There are 13 residues in the CDR3. Between the trimmed V and J ends, which lost 5 bases and 5 bases, there was a span of 12 bases. The germline CDR1 and CDR2 sequences are SGHTA and FQGNSA. CDR3 in DNA: TGTGCCAGCAGCGGGGGAGCTACGGAGACCCAGTACTTC. Protein product: CASSGGATETQYF.

The genes are TRBV7-2 and TRBJ2-3, with 10 bases identical to TRBD2. The V gene end was trimmed by 5 bases and the J gene end by 4 bases; junction bases not matched to a gene: 9. The CDR3 is 16 amino acids. Germline V gene sequence: CDR1 SGHTA, CDR2 FQGNSA. CDR3 coding DNA: TGTGCCAGCAGCCTATTAGCGGGAGGAAGGGCAGATACGCAGTATTTT. This codes for CASSLLAGGRADTQYF.

The rearrangement links TRBV25-1 to TRBJ2-7, with 10 bases matching TRBD2. The CDR3 length is 16 residues. From germline, CDR1 is MGHDK and CDR2 SYGVNS. The V and J ends lost 7 bases and 7 bases, in that order; junction bases with no gene match: 16. The CDR3 region is CASILAGVIPYNEQYF. CDR3 coding DNA: TGTGCCAGCATCCTAGCGGGAGTCATCCCCTACAATGAGCAGTACTTC.

This chain connects TRBV7-9 to TRBJ1-4; TRBD1 agrees at 9 bases. V trimming: 3 bases; J trimming: 8 bases; junction bases outside the gene matches: 7. Germline V gene sequence: CDR1 SEHNR, CDR2 FQNEAQ (reference sequence). The CDR3 is 15 amino acids. CDR3 in amino acids: CASSLPGQGPEKLFF. For the CDR3, the DNA is TGTGCCAGCAGCTTGCCGGGACAGGGACCCGAAAAACTGTTTTTT.

CDR3 residues: CASSLSGTGSNTEAFF. CDR3 DNA sequence: TGTGCCAGCTCACTTTCCGGAACAGGGTCTAACACTGAAGCTTTCTTT. V and J are TRBV18 and TRBJ1-1, with D maybe TRBD1 (6 bases). CDR3 length: 16 amino acids. Germline assignment: CDR1 KGHSH and CDR2 LQKENI. The germline V and J ends were trimmed by 4 bases and 2 bases, with 17 bases remaining between them. The full variable domain, rest sourced from reference TRBV18 and TRBJ1-1, is NAGVMQNPRHLVRRRGQEARLRCSPMKGHSHVYWYRQLPEEGLKFMVYLQKENIIDESGMPKERFSAEFPKEGPSILRIQQVVRGDSAAYFCASSLSGTGSNTEAFFGQGTRLTVV.

The chain has TRBV29-1 and TRBJ2-4; D is perhaps TRBD1 (6 bases). The DNA end lines up better with TRBJ2-7; the J call may be wrong. The CDR3 contains 14 residues. Looked up from germline, CDR1 is SQVTM and CDR2 is ANQGSEA. CDR3 nucleotides: TGCAGCGTTCTCCGAGGGGGAGCGGTAGACGAGCAGTACTTC. Its translation: CSVLRGGAVDEQYF.

V is TRBV2 and J is TRBJ1-1; D remains unclear. Germline loops: CDR1 SNHLY, CDR2 FYNNEI. Trimming cost V 4 bases and J 6 bases, with 9 bases left between them. This CDR3 spans 12 amino acids. CDR3 residues: CASSGPVAEAFF. Written as DNA, the CDR3 is TGTGCCAGCAGTGGGCCGGTCGCTGAAGCTTTCTTT.

On this clonotype itself: One base away lies a much larger clone, so this may be a sequencing read error. The DNA of the CDR3 is TGCAGCGTTGTGACAGGGGCCAAGCAGTACTTC. Its translation is CSVVTGAKQYF. V usage is TRBV29-1 and J usage is TRBJ2-5, with 8 bases matching TRBD1. Germline V gene sequence: CDR1 SQVTM, CDR2 ANQGSEA. V dropped 4 bases and J dropped 11; count of bases not matched to a gene: 6. The CDR3 length is 11 residues.

This clonotype was observed a few times. The V call is TRBV9, the J call TRBJ1-2; 7 bases align to TRBD1. The CDR3 is 13 amino acids. V was pared by 3 bases and J by 7 bases, with 6 bases of the junction left unmatched. Germline CDR1 reads SGDLS; CDR2 reads YYNGEE. CDR3 sequence reads: CASSDPQGGGYTF. The CDR3 region has the DNA TGTGCCAGCAGCGACCCCCAGGGGGGTGGCTACACCTTC.

Worth noting for this clonotype: One base away lies a much larger clone, so this may be a sequencing read error. This chain connects TRBV3-1 to TRBJ2-5, with a weak D call TRBD2 (5 bases). With the DNA end fitting TRBJ2-7 better, the J assignment may be wrong. CDR1 LGHDT and CDR2 YNNKEL come from the germline V gene (reference sequence). The CDR3 length is 12 residues. CDR3: CVSSHRGLEQYF. The CDR3 DNA reads TGTGTCAGCAGCCACCGGGGTCTCGAGCAGTACTTC.

The J gene is TRBJ2-7, the V gene TRBV10-3; possibly TRBD2 for D (5 bases). The germline gives CDR1 ENHRY, CDR2 SYGVKD. This CDR3 contains 17 residues. The ends were cut back, 0 bases at V and 4 bases at J, with 19 bases in the middle. The CDR3 spells CAISESSRGKSKYEQYF. As DNA, the CDR3 is TGTGCCATCAGTGAGTCCTCTCGGGGAAAATCCAAGTACGAGCAGTACTTC.

This chain joins TRBV4-3 and TRBJ2-4; 9 bases align to TRBD1. Matching the DNA end better, TRBJ2-7 makes the J call doubtful. CDR3 length: 17 amino acids. Germline assignment: CDR1 LGHNA and CDR2 YSLEER. The DNA of the CDR3 is TGCGCCAGCAGCCATCTGGATGGGACAGGGTTGTTTAGCGAGCAGTACTTC. Its protein is CASSHLDGTGLFSEQYF.